Sequencing of this T cell receptor (beta chain) was carried out in a study of blood T cell repertoires in COVID-19. Study-level background: Sample material is recorded as cDNA or gDNA derived from T cells, B-cell-depleted T cells, or PBMCs.

This clone came up once. Germline V lookup: CDR1 SQVTM, CDR2 ANQGSEA. Deletions cut 7 bases from V and 3 bases from J, with 15 bases between. This CDR3 is built from 13 residues. Those who participated ranged in age from roughly 18 to 90 years and resided in 20 to 30 US areas. Cohorts were based on clinical histories the participants reported. TCRdb's copy holds only in-frame clones and misses some; the assay was immunoSEQ multiplex PCR. The top ten hold around 4% of the sample, which has about 200,000 clones, roughly 89% seen once. The origin of this receptor is a woman aged 25 to 39 with acute COVID-19. The material sequenced was PBMCs or T cells enriched from blood (not recorded which). This chain connects TRBV29-1 to TRBJ1-1; TRBD1 is a possible D gene (5 bases). CDR3 bases: TGCAGCGCCGGCTTGGGGGGGGACACTGAAGCTTTCTTT. Amino acids: CSAGLGGDTEAFF.